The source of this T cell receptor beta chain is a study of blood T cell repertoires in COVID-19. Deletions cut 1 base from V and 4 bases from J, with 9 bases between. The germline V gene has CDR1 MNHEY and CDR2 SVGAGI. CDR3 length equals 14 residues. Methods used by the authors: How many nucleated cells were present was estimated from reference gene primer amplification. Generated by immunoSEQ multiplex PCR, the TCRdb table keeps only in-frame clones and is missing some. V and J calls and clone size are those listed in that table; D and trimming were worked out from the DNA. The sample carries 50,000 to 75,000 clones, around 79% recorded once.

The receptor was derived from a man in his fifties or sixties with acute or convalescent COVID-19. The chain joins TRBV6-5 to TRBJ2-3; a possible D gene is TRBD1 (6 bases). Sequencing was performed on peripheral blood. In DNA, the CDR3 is TGTGCCAGCAGTTACTACAGGGAGCCAGATACGCAGTATTTT. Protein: CASSYYREPDTQYF.